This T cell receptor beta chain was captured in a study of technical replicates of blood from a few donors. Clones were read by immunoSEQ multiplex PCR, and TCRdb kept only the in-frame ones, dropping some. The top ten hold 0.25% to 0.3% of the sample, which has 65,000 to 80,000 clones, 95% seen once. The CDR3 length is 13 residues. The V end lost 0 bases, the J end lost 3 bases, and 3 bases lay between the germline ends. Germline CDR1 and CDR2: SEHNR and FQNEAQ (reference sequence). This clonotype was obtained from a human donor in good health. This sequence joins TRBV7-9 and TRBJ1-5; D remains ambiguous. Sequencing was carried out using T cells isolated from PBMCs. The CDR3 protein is CASSLAYNQPQHF. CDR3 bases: TGTGCCAGCAGCTTAGCTTACAATCAGCCCCAGCATTTT.